The rows below give T cell receptor beta chains drawn from one sample of a study of blood T cell repertoires in COVID-19. The table came from immunoSEQ multiplex PCR; TCRdb's copy has only in-frame clones and leaves some out. Here the sample spans about 280,000 clones, around 90% being singletons. The sequenced material came from PBMCs or T cells enriched from blood (not recorded which). The source is a woman between 18 and 29 years old with acute COVID-19. Each CDR3 is given with its conserved first and last residue. The order of the fields is V gene, J gene, clone size, D gene, CDR3 DNA, CDR3 protein. The D gene is left open where the match is weak. For some rows the clone size is stated as once, few or many, or as a class when expanded; others skip it.

>TRBV18|TRBJ1-4|.|.
TGTGCCAGCTCACCACCGAGGAGCTCAGAAAAACTGTTTTTT
CASSPPRSSEKLFF
>TRBV5-4|TRBJ1-2|.|.
TGTGCCAGCAGCTTTAATTCACAGCCCCCTACCTATGGCTACACCTTC
CASSFNSQPPTYGYTF
>TRBV9|TRBJ2-1|.|TRBD2
TGTGCCAGCAGCGAGGAGCGGGAGATAGACAGCTCCTACAATGAGCAGTTCTTC
CASSEEREIDSSYNEQFF
>TRBV27|TRBJ1-1|.|.
TGTGCCAGCAGAGAAGGCAGGGCCACTGAAGCTTTCTTT
CASREGRATEAFF
>TRBV5-1|TRBJ1-2|.|.
TGCGCCAGCAGCTTCTCCCTCATGGACAGATCCTATGGCTACACCTTC
CASSFSLMDRSYGYTF
>TRBV27|TRBJ1-1|.|.
TGTGCCAGCAGTTCTCAGCAGGGGAAGAACACTGAAGCTTTCTTT
CASSSQQGKNTEAFF
>TRBV5-5|TRBJ2-5|.|.
TGTGCCAGCGAATACCTTACGGGGTACCAAGAGACCCAGTACTTC
CASEYLTGYQETQYF
>TRBV28|TRBJ2-1|.|.
TGTGCCAGCAGTTTATCTGGGGGGAACAATGAGCAGTTCTTC
CASSLSGGNNEQFF
>TRBV6-1|TRBJ1-5|.|TRBD1
TGTGCCAGCAGTGAGCCGGGACAGATCCAGCCCCAGCATTTT
CASSEPGQIQPQHF
>TRBV4-3|TRBJ1-2|.|.
TGCGCCAGCAGCCAGGACAGTAACCCATTATTATATGGCTACACCTTC
CASSQDSNPLLYGYTF
>TRBV27|TRBJ2-1|.|.
TGTGCCAGCAGTTTTCTGCTCTCCGGTAACAATGAGCAGTTCTTC
CASSFLLSGNNEQFF
>TRBV5-1|TRBJ2-5|once|TRBD1
TGCGCCAGCAGCCCCAGGACAGGGCAAGAGACCCAGTACTTC
CASSPRTGQETQYF
>TRBV28|TRBJ2-7|.|TRBD2
TGTGCCAGCAGCTACCGGGGTGGCGGGAGAGATGAGCAGTACTTC
CASSYRGGGRDEQYF
>TRBV30|TRBJ1-2|.|.
TGTGCCTGGAGTCCGACATACTATGGCTACACCTTC
CAWSPTYYGYTF
>TRBV18|TRBJ1-1|.|.
TGTGCCAGCTCACCATTGGGAGGGACCACTGAAGCTTTCTTT
CASSPLGGTTEAFF
>TRBV28|TRBJ2-1|.|.
TGTGCCAGCACCAAAAGCGTGGATGAGCAGTTCTTC
CASTKSVDEQFF
>TRBV19|TRBJ2-7|.|.
TGTGCCAGTAGCTCAAATCCGGGTCCTTCCTACGAGCAGTACTTC
CASSSNPGPSYEQYF
>TRBV28|TRBJ2-2|.|.
TGTGCCAGCACCAGGGCGGATCTATACACCGGGGAGCTGTTTTTT
CASTRADLYTGELFF
>TRBV30|TRBJ2-3|.|TRBD2
TGTGCCTGGAGTCTCGGACTAGCGGGAACAGATACGCAGTATTTT
CAWSLGLAGTDTQYF
>TRBV7-8|TRBJ1-1|.|.
TGTGCCAGCGTTTTAAACACTGAAGCTTTCTTT
CASVLNTEAFF
>TRBV14|TRBJ1-4|.|.
TGTGCCAGTAGCCCCGGTCGGGGGGAAAAACTGTTTTTT
CASSPGRGEKLFF
>TRBV30|TRBJ2-7|.|TRBD1
TGTGCCTGGAGTGTACCCCCACAGGGGTTCGAGCAGTACTTC
CAWSVPPQGFEQYF
>TRBV11-2|TRBJ1-5|.|TRBD1
TGTGCCAGCAGCCCGGTACGAGGGGGCCGGAATCAGCCCCAGCATTTT
CASSPVRGGRNQPQHF
>TRBV25-1|TRBJ1-1|.|TRBD1
TGTGCCAGCAGTGAAAGAGGGGGCTTAAACACTGAAGCTTTCTTT
CASSERGGLNTEAFF
>TRBV5-1|TRBJ2-6|.|.
TGCGCCAGCAGCTCCGGGTCCTACTCTGGGGCCAACGTCCTGACTTTC
CASSSGSYSGANVLTF
>TRBV19|TRBJ1-5|.|TRBD1
TGTGCCAGTAGTGCGAGACAGGGGGATCAGCCCCAGCATTTT
CASSARQGDQPQHF
>TRBV12-5|TRBJ2-1|.|.
TGTGCTAGTGGTTTGGTACTCGGGACGGAGGGCCTCAGGAATGAGCAGTTCTTC
CASGLVLGTEGLRNEQFF
>TRBV9|TRBJ2-6|.|TRBD1
TGTGCCACCAGCCGGGACAGGGCTTTTTCTGGGGCCAACGTCCTGACTTTC
CATSRDRAFSGANVLTF
>TRBV7-4|TRBJ2-1|.|TRBD2
TGTGCCAGCAGCTTAGGACTAGCCCCTTGGGGAGAGCAGTTCTTC
CASSLGLAPWGEQFF
>TRBV5-4|TRBJ1-2|.|TRBD1
TGTGCCAGCAGGCCACAGGGGGCGCCTAACTATGGCTACACCTTC
CASRPQGAPNYGYTF
>TRBV30|TRBJ1-6|.|.
TGTGCCTGGAGTCCTTCGAGCGGGGGGTCACCCCTCCACTTT
CAWSPSSGGSPLHF
>TRBV30|TRBJ1-3|.|.
TGTGCCTGGAGTGTACGGCAGGGGCCTGGAAACACCATATATTTT
CAWSVRQGPGNTIYF
>TRBV19|TRBJ2-1|.|.
TGTGCCAGCCACACTACAGGGTACAATGAGCAGTTCTTC
CASHTTGYNEQFF
>TRBV27|TRBJ2-5|once|.
TGTGCCAGCAAACGAGCGACGGGGCAAGAGACCCAGTACTTC
CASKRATGQETQYF
>TRBV14|TRBJ2-3|.|.
TGTGCCAGCAGCCATTTCCTGACTGACACAGATACGCAGTATTTT
CASSHFLTDTDTQYF
>TRBV2|TRBJ2-7|.|TRBD2
TGTGCCAGCCATACACAGCCGGGAGGGGACGAGCAGTACTTC
CASHTQPGGDEQYF
>TRBV24-1|TRBJ2-7|once|TRBD2
TGTGCCACCAGACTAGCGGAAAAGACCTACGAGCAGTACTTC
CATRLAEKTYEQYF
>TRBV3-1/TRBV3-2|TRBJ1-1|few|TRBD1
TGTGCCAGCCAACGGGGACAGGAAGCTTTCTTT
CASQRGQEAFF
>TRBV27|TRBJ2-1|.|TRBD2
TGTGCCAGCAGTTTGTCTAGCGGTACTTCCTACAATGAGCAGTTCTTC
CASSLSSGTSYNEQFF
>TRBV27|TRBJ2-7|many|TRBD1
TGTGCCAGCAGTCCAACGGGACAGGGGCGTTACGAGCAGTACTTC
CASSPTGQGRYEQYF
>TRBV5-8|TRBJ1-5|.|.
TGTGCCAGCAGGCGATGGACAGGCAATCAGCCCCAGCATTTT
CASRRWTGNQPQHF
>TRBV10-1|TRBJ1-5|.|.
TGCGCCAGCAGTGAGCAGATCAATCAGCCCCAGCATTTT
CASSEQINQPQHF
>TRBV11-2|TRBJ1-2|.|TRBD1
TGTGCCAGCAGCTTAGATCCGGGGACAGGGAAAGGCTACACCTTC
CASSLDPGTGKGYTF
>TRBV28|TRBJ1-6|.|.
TGTGCCAGCAGTTTTTATTCCGGGTTTAATTCACCCCTCCACTTT
CASSFYSGFNSPLHF
>TRBV5-1|TRBJ2-1|once|TRBD2
TGCGCCAGCAGCCAAATCCCGGGACTAGCGGTCTACTACAATGAGCAGTTCTTC
CASSQIPGLAVYYNEQFF
>TRBV28|TRBJ2-7|.|TRBD2
TGTGCCAGCAGCCCCAACGGGGGAGCGGGAACCTACGAGCAGTACTTC
CASSPNGGAGTYEQYF
>TRBV2|TRBJ1-4|once|.
TGTGCCAGCTCCTGGGCGGGGACTAATGAAAAACTGTTTTTT
CASSWAGTNEKLFF
>TRBV30|TRBJ1-1|.|.
TGTGCCTGGAAAAGGGGAAGCACTGAAGCTTTCTTT
CAWKRGSTEAFF
>TRBV6-5|TRBJ1-3|.|TRBD1
TGTGCCAGCAGGCGACAGGGAGGCTCTGGAAACACCATATATTTT
CASRRQGGSGNTIYF
>TRBV5-1|TRBJ1-1|.|TRBD1
TGCGCCAGCAGCCCGGAGAGGGGGCTCGTTTTGAACACTGAAGCTTTCTTT
CASSPERGLVLNTEAFF
>TRBV27|TRBJ2-2|.|.
TGTGCCAGCAGTTTAGAAGTGGGCTTCGCGAACACCGGGGAGCTGTTTTTT
CASSLEVGFANTGELFF
>TRBV3-1/TRBV3-2|TRBJ1-2|.|.
TGTGCCAGCAGCCAAGACAGGCTCTATGGCTACACCTTC
CASSQDRLYGYTF
>TRBV7-3|TRBJ2-2|.|TRBD1
TGTGCCAGCAGCTTAAGGCAGGGGGCAACGTGGACCGGGGAGCTGTTTTTT
CASSLRQGATWTGELFF
>TRBV5-1|TRBJ2-5|few|.
TGCGCCAGCAGCTCACAAGAGACCCAGTACTTC
CASSSQETQYF
>TRBV6-1|TRBJ2-7|.|.
TGTGCCAGCAGTGAAATTTCAGGGTTTGGGACCTACGAGCAGTACTTC
CASSEISGFGTYEQYF
>TRBV7-2|TRBJ2-2|.|.
TGTGCCAGCAGCTTAGAGCGCACCGGGGAGCTGTTTTTT
CASSLERTGELFF
>TRBV3-1/TRBV3-2|TRBJ2-1|.|TRBD2
TGTGCCAGCAGCCAAGAAGGGAGCGGGAGGTTGTACAATGAGCAGTTCTTC
CASSQEGSGRLYNEQFF